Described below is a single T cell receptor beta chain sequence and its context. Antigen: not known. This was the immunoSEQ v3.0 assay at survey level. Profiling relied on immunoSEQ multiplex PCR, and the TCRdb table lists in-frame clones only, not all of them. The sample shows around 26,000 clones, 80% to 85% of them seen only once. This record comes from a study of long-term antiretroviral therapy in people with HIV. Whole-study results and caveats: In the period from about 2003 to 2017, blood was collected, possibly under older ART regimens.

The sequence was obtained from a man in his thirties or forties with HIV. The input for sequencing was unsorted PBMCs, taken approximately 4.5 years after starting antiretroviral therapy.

CDR3 bases: TGTGCCAGCAGTGAGGAGGAGGCCTCAACAGATACGCAGTATTTT. Its translation is CASSEEEASTDTQYF. The V and J genes are TRBV6-4 and TRBJ2-3, with D tentatively TRBD2 (5 bases). V lost 3 bases to trimming and J lost 3 bases, with 13 bases between them. The CDR3 runs 15 residues. Germline V CDR1 and CDR2: MRHNA, SNTAGT.